The rows below give T cell receptor beta chains drawn from one sample of a study of T cell responses to AZD1222 COVID-19 vaccine. Method: immunoSEQ multiplex PCR; TCRdb's copy keeps in-frame clones and lacks some. Among about 67,000 clones listed, around 82% were seen once. Source: peripheral blood, taken 28 days after the second AZD1222 dose. These receptors all stem from an adult who received the AZD1222 COVID-19 vaccine. The CDR3 runs from the conserved cysteine through the conserved F or W. The order of the fields is CDR3 DNA, CDR3 protein, V gene, J gene, D gene, clone size. A D gene is named only where the DNA matches it firmly. The size field is filled for only some rows; it gives once, few, many or a size class.

TGTGCCAGTAGTCCTGGGGCCAACGTCCTGACTTTC	CASSPGANVLTF	TRBV19	TRBJ2-6	.	once
TGTGCCAGCAGCGTTGGCGGCCAGGGGGCTGGAAACACCATATATTTT	CASSVGGQGAGNTIYF	TRBV5-4	TRBJ1-3	TRBD1	.
TGTGCCAGCAGCCAAGAAACAATATTCGATACGCAGTATTTT	CASSQETIFDTQYF	TRBV4-2	TRBJ2-3	.	.
TGTGCCAGCAGCCCACCCGAGGCCACAGATACGCAGTATTTT	CASSPPEATDTQYF	TRBV5-6	TRBJ2-3	.	.
TGTGCCAGCAGCTCCGACCAGAGCAATCAGCCCCAGCATTTT	CASSSDQSNQPQHF	TRBV7-9	TRBJ1-5	.	once
TGCGCCAGCAGCCAAGACCCCCGGGACAGGGGCTACGAGCAGTACTTC	CASSQDPRDRGYEQYF	TRBV4-3	TRBJ2-7	TRBD1	.
TGTGCCAGTAGTCCGGGGACAGCGAACTATGGCTACACCTTC	CASSPGTANYGYTF	TRBV19	TRBJ1-2	TRBD1	.
TGTGCCAGCAGCTTAGCAGCCCAAAGGGGAGAGACCCAGTACTTC	CASSLAAQRGETQYF	TRBV11-2	TRBJ2-5	.	.
TGTGCCTGGAGTATCCACAGGGTTTATAATTCACCCCTCCACTTT	CAWSIHRVYNSPLHF	TRBV30	TRBJ1-6	.	.
TGTGCCAGCAGTTGGTACAATGAGCAGTTCTTC	CASSWYNEQFF	TRBV27	TRBJ2-1	.	once
TGTGCCAGCTCACCGCTTAGCGGGGGGCTGAACAATGAGCAGTTCTTC	CASSPLSGGLNNEQFF	TRBV18	TRBJ2-1	TRBD2	once
TGTGCCAGCAGCCCTACAGGGGGTCCCTACGAGCAGTACTTC	CASSPTGGPYEQYF	TRBV7-2	TRBJ2-7	TRBD1	.
TGCGCCAGCAGCCTTTACTTGATAGTAAATCAGCCCCAGCATTTT	CASSLYLIVNQPQHF	TRBV4-1	TRBJ1-5	.	.